There are many counts of the clone carrying this T cell receptor (beta chain). Its antigen is as yet unknown. The germline V gene encodes CDR1 DFQATT and CDR2 SNEGSKA (reference sequence). The V end was cut by 3 bases, the J end by 5 bases, with 6 bases between. This CDR3 comprises 11 residues. These data originate in a study of T cells in Graves' hyperthyroidism and ophthalmopathy. Points from the study as a whole: Ophthalmopathy was distinguished from stable hyperthyroidism by 13 V-J signatures.

Researchers took RNA transcripts and amplified the TCR beta CDR3 regions from them. A set of HTBI primers served as the primers for a first-round RT-PCR of the TCR CDR3. TCRdb ran MiXCR on the multiplex PCR reads and lists one entry per CDR3 protein. The data contain over 250,000 distinct CDR3 sequences, about 15% of them singletons. This receptor was identified in a woman between 55 and 75 years old with Graves' ophthalmopathy. The J gene is TRBJ2-3, the V gene TRBV20-1; D unresolved. What was sequenced was blood. The CDR3 sequence: CSASRQDTQYF. CDR3 DNA sequence: TGCAGTGCTAGTCGCCAAGATACGCAGTATTTT.